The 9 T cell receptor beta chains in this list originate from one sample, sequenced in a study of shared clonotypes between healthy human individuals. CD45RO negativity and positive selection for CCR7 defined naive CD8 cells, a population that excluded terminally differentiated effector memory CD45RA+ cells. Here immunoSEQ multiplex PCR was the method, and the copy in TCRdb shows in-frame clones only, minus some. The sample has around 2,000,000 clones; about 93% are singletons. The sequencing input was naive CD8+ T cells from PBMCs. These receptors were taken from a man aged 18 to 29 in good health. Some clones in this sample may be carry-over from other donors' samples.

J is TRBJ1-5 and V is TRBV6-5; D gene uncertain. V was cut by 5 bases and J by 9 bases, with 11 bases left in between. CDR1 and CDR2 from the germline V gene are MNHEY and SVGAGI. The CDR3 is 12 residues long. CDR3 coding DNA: TGTGCCAGCAGTCCTACTCTGGGGCCCCAGCATTTT. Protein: CASSPTLGPQHF.

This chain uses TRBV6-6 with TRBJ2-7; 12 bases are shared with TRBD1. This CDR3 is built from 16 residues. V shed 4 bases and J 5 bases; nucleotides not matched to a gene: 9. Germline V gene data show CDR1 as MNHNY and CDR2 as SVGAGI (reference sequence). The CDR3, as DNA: TGTGCCAGCAGTTTCACCGGCGGGACAGGGGGCAACGAGCAGTACTTC. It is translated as CASSFTGGTGGNEQYF.

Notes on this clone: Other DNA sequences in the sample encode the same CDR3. This chain's CDR3 is CASSFGDTEAFF. The CDR3, as DNA: TGTGCCAGCAGTTTTGGGGACACTGAAGCTTTCTTT. The chain uses TRBV28 and TRBJ1-1; D gene uncertain. The ends were cut back, 3 bases at V and 3 bases at J, with 5 bases in the middle. The CDR3 extends over 12 amino acids. Germline loops: CDR1 MDHEN, CDR2 SYDVKM.

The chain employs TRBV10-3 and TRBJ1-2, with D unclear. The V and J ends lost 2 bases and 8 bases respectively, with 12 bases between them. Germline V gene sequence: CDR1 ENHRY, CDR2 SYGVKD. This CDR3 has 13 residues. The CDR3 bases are TGTGCCATCAGTGAGGGGCCGAACGGGGGCTACACCTTC. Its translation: CAISEGPNGGYTF.

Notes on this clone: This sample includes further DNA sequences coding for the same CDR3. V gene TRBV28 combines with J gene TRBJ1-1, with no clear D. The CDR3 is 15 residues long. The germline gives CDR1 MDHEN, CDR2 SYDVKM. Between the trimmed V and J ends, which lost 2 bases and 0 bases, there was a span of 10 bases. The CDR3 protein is CASSLRQLMNTEAFF. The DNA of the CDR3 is TGTGCCAGCAGTTTACGGCAGCTAATGAACACTGAAGCTTTCTTT.

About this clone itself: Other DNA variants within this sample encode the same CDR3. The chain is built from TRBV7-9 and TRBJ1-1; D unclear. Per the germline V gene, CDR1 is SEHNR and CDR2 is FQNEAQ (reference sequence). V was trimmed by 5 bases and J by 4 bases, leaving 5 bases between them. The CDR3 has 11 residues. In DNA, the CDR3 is TGTGCCAGCAGCCCGACCACTGAAGCTTTCTTT. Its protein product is CASSPTTEAFF.

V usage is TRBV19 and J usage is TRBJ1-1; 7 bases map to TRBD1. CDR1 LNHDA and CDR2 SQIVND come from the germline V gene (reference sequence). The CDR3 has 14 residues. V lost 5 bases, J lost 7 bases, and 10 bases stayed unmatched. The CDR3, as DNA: TGTGCCAGTAGTCCTCGGACAGGCACAATTGAAGCTTTCTTT. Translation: CASSPRTGTIEAFF.

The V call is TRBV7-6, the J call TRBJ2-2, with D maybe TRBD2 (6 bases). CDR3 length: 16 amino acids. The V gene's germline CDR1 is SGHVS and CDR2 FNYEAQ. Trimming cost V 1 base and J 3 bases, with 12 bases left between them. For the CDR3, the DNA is TGTGCCAGCAGCTTAGTAGCGGTAGCGGACACCGGGGAGCTGTTTTTT. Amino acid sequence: CASSLVAVADTGELFF.

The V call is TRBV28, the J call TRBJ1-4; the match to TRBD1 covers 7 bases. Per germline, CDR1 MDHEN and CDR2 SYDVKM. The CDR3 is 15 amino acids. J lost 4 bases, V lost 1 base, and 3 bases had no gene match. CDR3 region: CASSLFAGGNEKLFF. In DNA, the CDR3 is TGTGCCAGCAGTTTATTCGCAGGGGGTAATGAAAAACTGTTTTTT.